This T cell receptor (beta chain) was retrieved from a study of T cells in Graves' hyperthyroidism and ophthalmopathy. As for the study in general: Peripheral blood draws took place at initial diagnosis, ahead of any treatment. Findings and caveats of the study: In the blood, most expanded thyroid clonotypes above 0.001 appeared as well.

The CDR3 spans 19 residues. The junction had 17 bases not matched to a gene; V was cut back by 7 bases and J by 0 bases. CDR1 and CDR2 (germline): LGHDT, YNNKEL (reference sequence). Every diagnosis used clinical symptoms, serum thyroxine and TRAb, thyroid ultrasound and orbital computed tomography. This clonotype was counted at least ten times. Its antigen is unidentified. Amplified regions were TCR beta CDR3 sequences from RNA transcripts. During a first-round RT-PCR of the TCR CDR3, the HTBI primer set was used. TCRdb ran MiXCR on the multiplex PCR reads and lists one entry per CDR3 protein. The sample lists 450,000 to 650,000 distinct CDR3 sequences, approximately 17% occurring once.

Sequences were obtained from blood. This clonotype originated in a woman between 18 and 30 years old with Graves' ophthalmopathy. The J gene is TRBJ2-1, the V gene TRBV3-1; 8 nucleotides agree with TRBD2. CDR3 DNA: TGTGCCAGCATCGCTCGGCGGGACGGGAGGGGGAGCTCCTACAATGAGCAGTTCTTC. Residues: CASIARRDGRGSSYNEQFF.